Listed here are 26 T cell receptor beta chains from one sample, sequenced in a study of blood T cell repertoires in COVID-19. Assay: immunoSEQ multiplex PCR; the TCRdb copy retains only in-frame clones and omits some. Among hundreds of thousands of clones listed, around nine tenths were seen once. Sequences were obtained from PBMCs or T cells enriched from blood (not recorded which). The receptors shown here come from a woman aged 40 to 50 who had recovered from COVID-19.

This chain uses TRBV19 with TRBJ2-4, with TRBD1 matching 11 bases. This CDR3 is built from 15 residues. V lost 6 bases, J lost 9 bases, and 10 bases stayed unmatched. In germline, CDR1 is LNHDA, CDR2 SQIVND (reference sequence). CDR3 nucleotide sequence: TGTGCCAGTAGGCTCCTTTATGGGACAGGGGGCATTCAGTACTTC. Translated: CASRLLYGTGGIQYF.

The J gene is TRBJ2-2, the V gene TRBV5-1; 8 nucleotides line up with TRBD2. This CDR3 comprises 16 residues. V lost 0 bases to trimming and J lost 2 bases; unmatched junction nucleotides: 3. In germline, CDR1 is SGHRS, CDR2 YFSETQ. In DNA form, the CDR3 reads TGCGCCAGCAGCTTGGCCGGGAGGGGAAACACCGGGGAGCTGTTTTTT. Its protein is CASSLAGRGNTGELFF.

CDR3 nucleotide sequence: TGTGCCAGCAGCTTAGCGGGGGGGTTCCTGGAGACCCAGTACTTC. Translating gives CASSLAGGFLETQYF. The chain has TRBV7-9 and TRBJ2-5, with 7 bases aligning to TRBD2. This CDR3 has 15 residues. J was trimmed by 5 bases and V by 0 bases; bases with no gene match: 6. CDR1 is SEHNR, CDR2 FQNEAQ, per germline (reference sequence).

The chain recombines TRBV28 with TRBJ2-1; 7 bases line up with TRBD1. V was clipped by 7 bases and J by 4 bases; unmatched bases: 10. CDR1 MDHEN and CDR2 SYDVKM come from the germline V gene. This CDR3 contains 15 residues. CDR3 sequence (DNA): TGTGCCAGCACCCCTTGGGGGACAGATTACAATGAGCAGTTCTTC. As protein: CASTPWGTDYNEQFF. Variable domain in full (rest from reference TRBV28 and TRBJ2-1): DVKVTQSSRYLVKRTGEKVFLECVQDMDHENMFWYRQDPGLGLRLIYFSYDVKMKEKGDIPEGYSVSREKKERFSLILESASTNQTSMYLCASTPWGTDYNEQFFGPGTRLTVL.

This sequence joins TRBV30 and TRBJ2-2; D possibly corresponds to TRBD1 (5 bases). Germline CDR1 reads GTSNPN; CDR2 reads SVGIG (reference sequence). V lost 1 base and J lost 6, with 18 bases in between. CDR3 size: 16 residues. The CDR3 spells CAWSGQPGKVAGELFF. In DNA, the CDR3 is TGTGCCTGGAGTGGACAGCCCGGCAAAGTAGCCGGGGAGCTGTTTTTT.

The gene calls are TRBV7-2 and TRBJ1-2; D remains ambiguous. V was shortened by 1 base and J by 7 bases, with 10 bases between the two germline ends. Germline V CDR1 and CDR2: SGHTA, FQGNSA. The CDR3 sequence is 13 residues long. This chain's CDR3 is CASSLVIRVGYTF. CDR3 DNA sequence: TGTGCCAGCAGCTTAGTTATCCGGGTTGGCTACACCTTC.

CDR3 sequence reads: CASSLGGLTEAFF. DNA for the CDR3: TGTGCCAGCAGCTTAGGGGGACTCACTGAAGCTTTCTTT. V is TRBV11-2 and J is TRBJ1-1, with D possibly matching TRBD1 (5 bases). The V and J ends lost 1 base and 4 bases respectively, with 7 bases between them. Germline CDR1 SGHAT, CDR2 FQNNGV. The CDR3 covers 13 residues. Full variable domain (rest looked up from reference TRBV11-2 and TRBJ1-1): EAGVAQSPRYKIIEKRQSVAFWCNPISGHATLYWYQQILGQGPKLLIQFQNNGVVDDSQLPKDRFSAERLKGVDSTLKIQPAKLEDSAVYLCASSLGGLTEAFFGQGTRLTVV.

V gene TRBV6-5 combines with J gene TRBJ2-3, with 8 bases that match TRBD1. The germline V gene encodes CDR1 MNHEY and CDR2 SVGAGI. CDR3 length equals 15 residues. Trimming removed 6 bases from V and 4 bases from J; junction bases left unmatched: 9. The CDR3 coding sequence is TGTGCCAGCAGCGGACAGGGAATCCTTTCAGATACGCAGTATTTT. Translating it yields CASSGQGILSDTQYF.

The CDR3, as DNA: TGCAGCGTGAGCACCGGGACACCCCAAGAGACCCAGTACTTC. Residues: CSVSTGTPQETQYF. This chain links TRBV29-1 with TRBJ2-5; a weak D match, TRBD1 (6 bases). The V and J ends lost 6 bases and 1 base respectively, with 15 bases between them. The CDR3 is 14 residues long. Germline CDR1 is SQVTM and CDR2 is ANQGSEA.

The chain is built from TRBV28 and TRBJ1-1; 12 bases agree with TRBD1. This CDR3 has 15 amino acids. CDR1 is MDHEN and CDR2 is SYDVKM in the germline V gene. The V gene end was trimmed by 8 bases and the J gene end by 8 bases; junction bases not matched to a gene: 12. CDR3 sequence: CASLGTGGAIIEAFF. CDR3 bases: TGTGCCAGCCTAGGGACAGGGGGCGCGATAATCGAAGCTTTCTTT. Full variable domain (outside the CDR3, taken from reference TRBV28 and TRBJ1-1): DVKVTQSSRYLVKRTGEKVFLECVQDMDHENMFWYRQDPGLGLRLIYFSYDVKMKEKGDIPEGYSVSREKKERFSLILESASTNQTSMYLCASLGTGGAIIEAFFGQGTRLTVV.

The J gene is TRBJ2-5, the V gene TRBV5-4; possible D gene TRBD1, 5 bases. The CDR3 consists of 15 residues. Per the germline V gene, CDR1 is SGHNT and CDR2 is YYREEE (reference sequence). Trimming removed 3 bases at V and 5 bases at J, with 17 bases between. In DNA form, the CDR3 reads TGTGCCAGCAGCTCCGGCGCAGGGTACGGGGAGACCCAGTACTTC. Translating it yields CASSSGAGYGETQYF.

The V and J genes are TRBV5-1 and TRBJ1-5; 9 bases map to TRBD1. The CDR3 consists of 14 residues. The germline V gene encodes CDR1 SGHRS and CDR2 YFSETQ. Trimming removed 4 bases from V and 6 bases from J; junction bases left unmatched: 5. Written as DNA, the CDR3 is TGCGCCAGCAGCCGGACAGGGGAAGGTCAGCCCCAGCATTTT. Protein sequence: CASSRTGEGQPQHF.

The chain couples TRBV12-5 to TRBJ2-3; TRBD2 might be the D (5 bases). Looked up from germline, CDR1 is LGHNT and CDR2 is FRNRAP. Trimming removed 3 bases from V and 2 bases from J, with 21 bases in between. The CDR3 covers 18 residues. CDR3 sequence: CASGFFFWERIITDTQYF. CDR3 nucleotides: TGTGCTAGTGGTTTTTTCTTCTGGGAGCGCATAATCACAGATACGCAGTATTTT.

CDR3 sequence (DNA): TGTGCCAGCAGTTACTCGATCCGGGAGGTTCGCAATGAGCAGTTCTTC. Its protein product is CASSYSIREVRNEQFF. The V gene is TRBV6-2 or TRBV6-3, the J gene TRBJ2-1; 7 bases are shared with TRBD2. There are 16 residues in the CDR3. Unmatched junction bases numbered 8, after V lost 0 bases and J lost 6 bases. Germline values: CDR1 MNHEY, CDR2 SVGEGT.

The rearrangement links TRBV27 to TRBJ1-2, with no clear D. Per germline, CDR1 MNHEY and CDR2 SMNVEV (reference sequence). This CDR3 spans 12 amino acids. With 5 bases removed from V and 8 bases from J, the gap between germline ends came to 12 bases. CDR3 in DNA: TGTGCCAGCAGTCCCACGGGCGGGGGCTACACCTTC. Translated: CASSPTGGGYTF.

CDR3 amino acids: CASSPRRTSSYNEQFF. Here the CDR3 DNA reads TGCGCCAGCAGCCCAAGAAGGACTAGCTCCTACAATGAGCAGTTCTTC. The V and J genes are TRBV5-1 and TRBJ2-1; TRBD2 aligns across 7 bases. With V trimmed by 4 bases and J by 0 bases, 7 bases remained unmatched. Germline loops: CDR1 SGHRS, CDR2 YFSETQ. The length of the CDR3 is 16 residues.

The chain uses TRBV12-3 or TRBV12-4 and TRBJ1-1; 8 bases match TRBD1. The CDR3 covers 12 residues. With 6 bases clipped from V and 9 bases from J, the junction kept 6 bases outside the gene matches. CDR3 in DNA: TGTGCCAGCAGGTGGACAGGGAGTAAAGCTTTCTTT. Protein product: CASRWTGSKAFF.

CDR3 sequence: CASSVQAGGGLRKLFF. Here the CDR3 DNA reads TGTGCCAGCAGTGTCCAGGCAGGGGGCGGGTTGCGAAAACTGTTTTTT. V gene TRBV28 combines with J gene TRBJ1-4; TRBD1 matches at 8 bases. CDR3 length equals 16 residues. Looked up from germline, CDR1 is MDHEN and CDR2 is SYDVKM. The junction had 15 bases not matched to a gene; V was cut back by 5 bases and J by 10 bases.

CDR3 in amino acids: CASSLYRTGGAGELFF. In DNA form, the CDR3 reads TGTGCCAGCAGTTTATATAGGACAGGGGGTGCTGGGGAGCTGTTTTTT. This chain uses TRBV28 with TRBJ2-2; 10 nucleotides line up with TRBD1. Losses at the gene ends were 1 base for V and 8 bases for J; bases not matched to a gene: 7. Per germline, CDR1 MDHEN and CDR2 SYDVKM. The CDR3 has 16 amino acids.

In nucleotides, the CDR3 is TGTGCCAGCAGCGTAGTCGGGACTAGTGTGTACAATGAGCAGTTCTTC. Translation gives CASSVVGTSVYNEQFF. The V and J genes are TRBV9 and TRBJ2-1; 8 bases map to TRBD2. This CDR3 is 16 amino acids long. V lost 0 bases to trimming and J lost 4 bases; unmatched junction nucleotides: 6. In germline, CDR1 is SGDLS, CDR2 YYNGEE. The variable domain in full, with the rest retrieved from reference TRBV9 and TRBJ2-1, is DSGVTQTPKHLITATGQRVTLRCSPRSGDLSVYWYQQSLDQGLQFLIQYYNGEERAKGNILERFSAQQFPDLHSELNLSSLELGDSALYFCASSVVGTSVYNEQFFGPGTRLTVL.

The rearrangement joins TRBV18 to TRBJ2-4, with 9 bases identical to TRBD1. The CDR3 sequence is 17 residues long. Germline lookup yields CDR1 KGHSH and CDR2 LQKENI. V lost 2 bases, J lost 2 bases, and 7 bases stayed unmatched. CDR3 sequence reads: CASSPATGGRSKNIQYF. The CDR3 DNA sequence: TGTGCCAGCTCACCAGCAACAGGGGGCAGGTCCAAAAACATTCAGTACTTC.

The V gene is TRBV28, the J gene TRBJ1-4; D gene uncertain. Trimming took 5 bases from V and 2 from J, leaving 9 bases between them. Germline V CDR1 and CDR2: MDHEN, SYDVKM. This CDR3 comprises 14 residues. CDR3 bases: TGTGCCAGCAGTCGACACAATACTAATGAAAAACTGTTTTTT. This translates into CASSRHNTNEKLFF.

This clone appeared once. This chain joins TRBV13 and TRBJ1-6; no clear D. The V end was cut by 5 bases, the J end by 0 bases, with 14 bases between. Germline lookup yields CDR1 PRHDT and CDR2 FYEKMQ (reference sequence). This CDR3 region has 17 residues. CDR3 amino acids: CASSKVLRGSYNSPLHF. CDR3 bases: TGTGCCAGCAGCAAAGTCCTACGGGGCTCCTATAATTCACCCCTCCACTTT.

The rearrangement joins TRBV30 to TRBJ2-3; 11 bases are shared with TRBD2. The V gene end was trimmed by 2 bases and the J gene end by 8 bases; junction bases not matched to a gene: 3. Germline CDR1 is GTSNPN and CDR2 is SVGIG (reference sequence). CDR3 length: 13 amino acids. The DNA for the CDR3 is TGTGCCTGGAGTTCCCTAGCGGGAGGTACGCAGTATTTT. Protein: CAWSSLAGGTQYF.

The chain couples TRBV7-6 to TRBJ2-7, with D uncertain. V dropped 1 base and J dropped 3 bases, with 10 bases sitting between them. The CDR3 is 14 amino acids. Germline assignment: CDR1 SGHVS and CDR2 FNYEAQ. The CDR3: CASSLGSENYEQYF. In DNA, the CDR3 is TGTGCCAGCAGCTTAGGCAGTGAAAACTACGAGCAGTACTTC.

The chain recombines TRBV7-2 with TRBJ2-1; TRBD2 agrees at 13 bases. Germline-derived CDR1 and CDR2 are SGHTA and FQGNSA. This CDR3 spans 16 amino acids. V dropped 4 bases and J dropped 4; count of bases not matched to a gene: 4. The CDR3 DNA sequence: TGTGCCAGCAGCTCACTAGCGGGAGGGGGGTACAATGAGCAGTTCTTC. The encoded protein is CASSSLAGGGYNEQFF.